These 32 T cell receptor beta chains were all obtained from the same sample, sequenced in a study of cytomegalovirus exposure and HLA in healthy donors. Only in-frame clones appear in the TCRdb table, and some are missing; sequencing was by immunoSEQ multiplex PCR. The data show approximately 220,000 clones, 87% seen once. The source material was PBMCs. All receptors come from a man younger than 35 in good health and CMV-seronegative.

CDR3 coding DNA: TGCGCCAGCAGCTTGGTTCAGGAGGCGCCCCAGCATTTT. Its protein is CASSLVQEAPQHF. This sequence joins TRBV5-1 and TRBJ1-5; D ambiguous. Germline CDR1 SGHRS, CDR2 YFSETQ. The CDR3 extends over 13 amino acids. V was trimmed by 0 bases and J by 9 bases, leaving 10 bases between them.

This clone showed up just a few times. The chain combines TRBV28 with TRBJ1-1; D gene ambiguous. The CDR3 runs 10 residues. The V gene lost 8 bases and the J gene lost 1 base, with 2 bases spanning the gap. Germline CDR1 reads MDHEN; CDR2 reads SYDVKM. Written as DNA, the CDR3 is TGTGCCAGCCAGAACACTGAAGCTTTCTTT. It translates to CASQNTEAFF.

The chain uses TRBV7-2 and TRBJ2-1, with 7 bases lining up with TRBD1. Per the germline V gene, CDR1 is SGHTA and CDR2 is FQGNSA. CDR3 length equals 16 residues. V trimming: 2 bases; J trimming: 3 bases; junction bases outside the gene matches: 7. The CDR3 coding sequence is TGTGCCAGCAGCTTAACCGGGACAGCTAACTACAATGAGCAGTTCTTC. Encoded protein: CASSLTGTANYNEQFF.

The V call is TRBV4-3, the J call TRBJ1-2; D perhaps matches TRBD1 (6 bases). The germline V and J ends were trimmed by 0 bases and 5 bases, with 16 bases remaining between them. Looked up from germline, CDR1 is LGHNA and CDR2 is YSLEER. CDR3 length equals 16 residues. The CDR3 nucleotides are TGCGCCAGCAGCCAAGATCGAGTTCGGGACAATTATGGCTACACCTTC. Residues: CASSQDRVRDNYGYTF.

The gene calls are TRBV9 and TRBJ1-5; 10 bases are shared with TRBD1. The length of the CDR3 is 18 residues. V trimming: 3 bases; J trimming: 0 bases; junction bases outside the gene matches: 9. CDR1 SGDLS and CDR2 YYNGEE come from the germline V gene. The CDR3 sequence is CASSDEPGQGYSNQPQHF. Here the CDR3 DNA reads TGTGCCAGCAGCGACGAACCGGGACAGGGGTATAGCAATCAGCCCCAGCATTTT.

The chain combines TRBV30 with TRBJ2-2, with D perhaps matching TRBD1 (6 bases). In germline, CDR1 is GTSNPN, CDR2 SVGIG (reference sequence). V lost 7 bases, J lost 0 bases, and 15 bases lay in between. The CDR3 is 15 amino acids. The CDR3 sequence is CASQKTGSNTGELFF. The DNA for the CDR3 is TGTGCCTCTCAAAAGACAGGCTCGAACACCGGGGAGCTGTTTTTT.

The chain is built from TRBV15 and TRBJ2-5; D not certain. The germline gives CDR1 LNHNV, CDR2 YYDKDF (reference sequence). This CDR3 spans 12 amino acids. The ends were cut back, 0 bases at V and 5 bases at J, with 4 bases in the middle. The CDR3 protein is CATSRERETQYF. The DNA for the CDR3 is TGTGCCACCAGCAGAGAACGGGAGACCCAGTACTTC.

The J gene is TRBJ2-7, the V gene TRBV2, with TRBD2 as a possible D gene (6 bases). There are 12 residues in the CDR3. Germline V gene sequence: CDR1 SNHLY, CDR2 FYNNEI. With 7 bases removed from V and 3 bases from J, the gap between germline ends came to 10 bases. The CDR3 bases are TGTGCCAGCATCGGGGACTTCTACGAGCAGTACTTC. Translating gives CASIGDFYEQYF.

The chain links TRBV10-1 to TRBJ2-3, with D tentatively TRBD2 (5 bases). Per the germline V gene, CDR1 is WNHNN and CDR2 is SYGVQD (reference sequence). V was shortened by 5 bases and J by 4 bases, with 10 bases between the two germline ends. The CDR3 totals 13 residues. Here the CDR3 reads CASSLLGSDTQYF. CDR3 DNA sequence: TGCGCCAGCAGTTTACTAGGATCAGATACGCAGTATTTT.

This clone has only one observation. This sequence joins TRBV29-1 and TRBJ2-7; D is perhaps TRBD2 (6 bases). The CDR3 spans 12 residues. The V and J ends lost 0 bases and 4 bases respectively, with 7 bases between them. Germline V gene lookup returns CDR1 SQVTM and CDR2 ANQGSEA. The CDR3 protein is CSVEDGGYEQYF. CDR3 in DNA: TGCAGCGTTGAAGATGGGGGGTACGAGCAGTACTTC.

This clone was observed a single time. The rearrangement joins TRBV5-6 to TRBJ2-3; D is possibly TRBD2 (6 bases). There are 17 residues in the CDR3. V was clipped by 4 bases and J by 2 bases, with 20 bases between them. From germline, CDR1 is SGHDT and CDR2 YYEEEE. The chain's CDR3 is CASSIGTLKTYTDTQYF. CDR3 bases: TGTGCCAGCAGCATCGGGACTCTTAAAACCTACACAGATACGCAGTATTTT.

The chain joins TRBV7-2 to TRBJ2-3; 10 bases agree with TRBD1. CDR3 size: 17 residues. V lost 3 bases to trimming and J lost 0 bases; unmatched junction nucleotides: 6. CDR1 and CDR2 (germline): SGHTA, FQGNSA. CDR3 bases: TGTGCCAGCAGCTTTGGGACAGGGGTTTTTAGCACAGATACGCAGTATTTT. Protein product: CASSFGTGVFSTDTQYF. Full variable domain (rest looked up from reference TRBV7-2 and TRBJ2-3): GAGVSQSPSNKVTEKGKDVELRCDPISGHTALYWYRQSLGQGLEFLIYFQGNSAPDKSGLPSDRFSAERTGGSVSTLTIQRTQQEDSAVYLCASSFGTGVFSTDTQYFGPGTRLTVL.

The chain has TRBV19 and TRBJ2-7; TRBD1 matches 7 bases. The junction had 8 bases not matched to a gene; V was cut back by 3 bases and J by 6 bases. This CDR3 has 14 residues. The germline V gene encodes CDR1 LNHDA and CDR2 SQIVND (reference sequence). The chain's CDR3 is CASSIVSGGFEQYF. In DNA, the CDR3 is TGTGCCAGTAGTATCGTGTCAGGGGGATTCGAGCAGTACTTC. Full variable domain (remainder filled in from reference TRBV19 and TRBJ2-7): DGGITQSPKYLFRKEGQNVTLSCEQNLNHDAMYWYRQDPGQGLRLIYYSQIVNDFQKGDIAEGYSVSREKKESFPLTVTSAQKNPTAFYLCASSIVSGGFEQYFGPGTRLTVT.

The chain recombines TRBV15 with TRBJ2-4, with 7 bases identical to TRBD2. Per germline, CDR1 LNHNV and CDR2 YYDKDF (reference sequence). The junction had 12 bases not matched to a gene; V was cut back by 0 bases and J by 10 bases. CDR3 length: 16 amino acids. The CDR3 is CATSRDGRDPGGIQYF. The DNA of the CDR3 is TGTGCCACCAGCAGAGATGGTAGGGACCCGGGGGGAATTCAGTACTTC. Variable domain in full (rest from reference TRBV15 and TRBJ2-4): DAMVIQNPRYQVTQFGKPVTLSCSQTLNHNVMYWYQQKSSQAPKLLFHYYDKDFNNEADTPDNFQSRRPNTSFCFLDIRSPGLGDTAMYLCATSRDGRDPGGIQYFGAGTRLSVL.

The J gene is TRBJ1-5, the V gene TRBV19, with TRBD1 matching 9 bases. The CDR3 totals 18 residues. Trimming removed 5 bases from V and 6 bases from J; junction bases left unmatched: 17. The V gene's germline CDR1 is LNHDA and CDR2 SQIVND (reference sequence). In DNA, the CDR3 is TGTGCCAGTAGTGCCGGGACAGGGAGGTTCCTTAGCGGTCAGCCCCAGCATTTT. Protein: CASSAGTGRFLSGQPQHF.

This clone was observed once. This rearrangement joins TRBV19 to TRBJ2-2; a weak D match, TRBD1 (6 bases). The CDR3 covers 12 residues. The ends were cut back, 4 bases at V and 6 bases at J, with 6 bases in the middle. From germline, CDR1 is LNHDA and CDR2 SQIVND (reference sequence). In DNA form, the CDR3 reads TGTGCCAGTAGTAAGGGGGCCGGGGAGCTGTTTTTT. It specifies CASSKGAGELFF. Variable domain in full (rest from reference TRBV19 and TRBJ2-2): DGGITQSPKYLFRKEGQNVTLSCEQNLNHDAMYWYRQDPGQGLRLIYYSQIVNDFQKGDIAEGYSVSREKKESFPLTVTSAQKNPTAFYLCASSKGAGELFFGEGSRLTVL.

About this clone itself: The sample holds other DNA sequences that translate to the same CDR3. V usage is TRBV6-5 and J usage is TRBJ2-3; TRBD2 might be the D (5 bases). The CDR3 is made up of 13 amino acids. The V and J ends lost 2 bases and 3 bases respectively, with 6 bases between them. The V gene's germline CDR1 is MNHEY and CDR2 SVGAGI. This CDR3 reads CASSYPGTDTQYF. The CDR3 DNA reads TGTGCCAGCAGTTACCCGGGAACAGATACGCAGTATTTT.

The chain uses TRBV4-3 and TRBJ1-6; 7 bases align to TRBD1. Germline loops: CDR1 LGHNA, CDR2 YSLEER. The length of the CDR3 is 16 residues. V gave up 4 bases and J gave up 6 bases; unmatched junction bases: 9. This chain's CDR3 is CASSLGPGQINSPLHF. The CDR3 region has the DNA TGCGCCAGCAGCCTCGGTCCGGGACAGATTAATTCACCCCTCCACTTT.

The V and J genes are TRBV10-3 and TRBJ2-1; D is possibly TRBD2 (5 bases). This CDR3 has 13 amino acids. Germline values: CDR1 ENHRY, CDR2 SYGVKD. V was clipped by 0 bases and J by 5 bases, with 5 bases between them. In DNA form, the CDR3 reads TGTGCCATCAGTGAGTCCGGGGACAATGAGCAGTTCTTC. This gives the protein CAISESGDNEQFF.

The chain couples TRBV5-1 to TRBJ2-7; TRBD1 aligns across 10 bases. Germline loops: CDR1 SGHRS, CDR2 YFSETQ. The CDR3 is 15 amino acids. With V trimmed by 4 bases and J by 7 bases, 11 bases remained unmatched. The CDR3: CASSEWTGQGREQYF. Here the CDR3 DNA reads TGCGCCAGCAGCGAGTGGACGGGACAGGGGAGAGAGCAGTACTTC.

About this clone itself: The same CDR3 arises from other DNA sequences in this sample as well. J is TRBJ1-2 and V is TRBV6-5; D is possibly TRBD1 (5 bases). V lost 2 bases and J 8 bases, leaving 6 bases between the germline ends. Germline values: CDR1 MNHEY, CDR2 SVGAGI. The CDR3 is 11 amino acids. The CDR3 sequence is CASSYRGGYTF. CDR3 bases: TGTGCCAGCAGTTACAGGGGAGGCTACACCTTC.

V and J are TRBV7-2 and TRBJ1-4; 8 bases map to TRBD1. CDR1 and CDR2 (germline): SGHTA, FQGNSA. J lost 6 bases, V lost 5 bases, and 11 bases had no gene match. The CDR3 spans 16 residues. As DNA, the CDR3 is TGTGCCAGCAGCCCGTATATCGGACAGGGCTATGAAAAACTGTTTTTT. Protein product: CASSPYIGQGYEKLFF.

The gene calls are TRBV7-8 and TRBJ1-4, with TRBD1 matching 7 bases. This CDR3 comprises 15 residues. CDR1 is SGHVS and CDR2 is FQNEAQ in the germline V gene. V shed 5 bases and J 8 bases; nucleotides not matched to a gene: 11. CDR3 sequence (DNA): TGTGCCAGCAGCCCGCGGACAGGTGGGGACGAAAAACTGTTTTTT. It translates to CASSPRTGGDEKLFF.

The chain has TRBV28 and TRBJ2-7; the match to TRBD2 covers 9 bases. The CDR3 has 14 amino acids. The V gene end was trimmed by 4 bases and the J gene end by 0 bases; junction bases not matched to a gene: 1. The germline V gene encodes CDR1 MDHEN and CDR2 SYDVKM. The CDR3 loop is CASSSSGNSYEQYF. The CDR3 DNA reads as TGTGCCAGCAGTTCTAGCGGGAACTCCTACGAGCAGTACTTC.

This clone was seen a few times. The J gene is TRBJ1-3, the V gene TRBV29-1; tentative D call: TRBD1 (6 bases). Trimming cost V 6 bases and J 4 bases, with 10 bases left between them. This CDR3 region has 12 residues. The V gene's germline CDR1 is SQVTM and CDR2 ANQGSEA. The CDR3, as DNA: TGCAGCGTCAGACAGGCGGGAAACACCATATATTTT. Translating it yields CSVRQAGNTIYF.

This chain uses TRBV4-2 with TRBJ2-7; D call uncertain. From germline, CDR1 is LGHNA and CDR2 YNFKEQ. The V gene lost 1 base and the J gene lost 4 bases, with 11 bases spanning the gap. The CDR3 is made up of 14 amino acids. The CDR3 reads CASSQGGSPYEQYF. As DNA, the CDR3 is TGTGCCAGCAGCCAAGGCGGCTCACCTTACGAGCAGTACTTC.

This sequence joins TRBV7-2 and TRBJ2-3; 8 bases are a match to TRBD2. Per the germline V gene, CDR1 is SGHTA and CDR2 is FQGNSA. CDR3 length: 15 residues. The J segment lost 7 bases and the V segment lost 4 bases, leaving 10 bases of the junction unmatched. Here the CDR3 reads CASSSGRAGGYTQYF. DNA for the CDR3: TGTGCCAGCAGCTCGGGGAGGGCGGGAGGTTATACGCAGTATTTT.

The chain uses TRBV5-1 and TRBJ1-4; 8 positions agree with TRBD1. V was pared by 4 bases and J by 7 bases, with 6 bases of the junction left unmatched. Looked up from germline, CDR1 is SGHRS and CDR2 is YFSETQ. The CDR3 covers 14 residues. The CDR3 DNA reads as TGCGCCAGCAGCGTGACAGGGGCGGGTGAAAAACTGTTTTTT. It yields the protein CASSVTGAGEKLFF. The whole variable domain, filled in from reference TRBV5-1 and TRBJ1-4, reads KAGVTQTPRYLIKTRGQQVTLSCSPISGHRSVSWYQQTPGQGLQFLFEYFSETQRNKGNFPGRFSGRQFSNSRSEMNVSTLELGDSALYLCASSVTGAGEKLFFGSGTQLSVL.

V usage is TRBV7-2 and J usage is TRBJ2-6, with a possible D match to TRBD1 (5 bases). In germline, CDR1 is SGHTA, CDR2 FQGNSA. The CDR3 extends over 18 amino acids. Trimming shortened V by 5 bases and J by 0 bases, and 17 bases separated the two germline ends. Here the CDR3 DNA reads TGTGCCAGCAGCACGGCCGCGCTCACAGGCTCTGGGGCCAACGTCCTGACTTTC. Its protein product is CASSTAALTGSGANVLTF.

Remarks on this clone: In the same sample, other DNA sequences code for this CDR3. This chain joins TRBV27 and TRBJ2-1; 13 bases agree with TRBD2. V lost 8 bases to trimming and J lost 7 bases; unmatched junction nucleotides: 5. Germline CDR1 MNHEY, CDR2 SMNVEV (reference sequence). CDR3 length: 14 amino acids. The CDR3 spells CASRPGLAGNEQFF. The CDR3 coding sequence is TGTGCCAGCCGACCGGGACTAGCGGGGAATGAGCAGTTCTTC.

This chain uses TRBV11-3 with TRBJ2-1, with 8 bases that match TRBD1. The CDR3 totals 15 residues. The trim removed 1 base at V and 9 bases at J, leaving 8 bases unmatched. CDR1 and CDR2 from the germline V gene are SGHNT and YENEEA. The CDR3 sequence is CASSLVATGVGEQFF. The CDR3 bases are TGTGCCAGCAGCTTAGTTGCGACAGGGGTCGGTGAGCAGTTCTTC.

The chain recombines TRBV7-2 with TRBJ1-2; the D is unclear. The CDR3 has 13 amino acids. Looked up from germline, CDR1 is SGHTA and CDR2 is FQGNSA. Trimming shortened V by 5 bases and J by 6 bases, and 13 bases separated the two germline ends. CDR3 loop: CASSPRVTDGYTF. CDR3 in DNA: TGTGCCAGCAGCCCGAGGGTTACCGATGGCTACACCTTC.